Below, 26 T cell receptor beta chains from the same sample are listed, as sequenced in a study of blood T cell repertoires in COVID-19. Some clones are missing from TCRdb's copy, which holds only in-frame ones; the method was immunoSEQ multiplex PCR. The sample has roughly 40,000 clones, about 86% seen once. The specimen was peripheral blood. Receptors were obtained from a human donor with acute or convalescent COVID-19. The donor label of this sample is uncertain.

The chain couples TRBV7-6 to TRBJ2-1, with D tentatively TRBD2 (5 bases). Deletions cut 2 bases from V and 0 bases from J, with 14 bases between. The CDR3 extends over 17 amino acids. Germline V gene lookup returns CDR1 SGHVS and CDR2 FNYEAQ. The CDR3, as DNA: TGTGCCAGCAGCTTAACAAGCGGCTTAAACTCCTACAATGAGCAGTTCTTC. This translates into CASSLTSGLNSYNEQFF.

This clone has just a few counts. CDR3 bases: TGTGCCAGCAGTTTAGGCGGGGGTGCGGAGTACTTC. Translated, it gives CASSLGGGAEYF. The chain couples TRBV27 to TRBJ2-7, with TRBD2 matching over 7 bases. V lost 2 bases, J lost 11 bases, and 6 bases stayed unmatched. The CDR3 runs 12 residues. CDR1 and CDR2 (germline): MNHEY, SMNVEV (reference sequence).

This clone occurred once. CDR3 protein: CASSPAGQNTGELFF. CDR3 nucleotide sequence: TGCGCCAGCAGCCCAGCGGGGCAGAACACCGGGGAGCTGTTTTTT. The chain links TRBV5-1 to TRBJ2-2, with 7 bases lining up with TRBD2. Germline CDR1 reads SGHRS; CDR2 reads YFSETQ. V dropped 4 bases and J dropped 1; count of bases not matched to a gene: 4. This CDR3 contains 15 residues.

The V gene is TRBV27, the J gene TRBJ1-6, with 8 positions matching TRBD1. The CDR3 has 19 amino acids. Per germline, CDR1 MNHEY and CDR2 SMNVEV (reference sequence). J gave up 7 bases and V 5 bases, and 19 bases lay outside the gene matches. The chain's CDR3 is CASSPLVSRGLGGNSPLHF. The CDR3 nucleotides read TGTGCCAGCAGTCCATTGGTTTCCAGGGGGCTCGGGGGGAATTCACCCCTCCACTTT.

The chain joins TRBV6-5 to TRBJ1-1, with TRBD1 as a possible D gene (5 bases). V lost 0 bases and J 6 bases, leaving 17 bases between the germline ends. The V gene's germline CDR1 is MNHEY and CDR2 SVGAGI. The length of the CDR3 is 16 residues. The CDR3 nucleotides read TGTGCCAGCAGTTACTCTGTATTGGCGGGGGTCCCTGAAGCTTTCTTT. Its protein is CASSYSVLAGVPEAFF.

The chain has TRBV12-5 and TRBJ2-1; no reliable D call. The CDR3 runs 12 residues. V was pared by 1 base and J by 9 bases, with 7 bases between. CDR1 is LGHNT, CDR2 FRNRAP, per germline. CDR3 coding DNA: TGTGCTAGTGGTTTGGCCCTTATTGAGCAGTTCTTC. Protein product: CASGLALIEQFF.

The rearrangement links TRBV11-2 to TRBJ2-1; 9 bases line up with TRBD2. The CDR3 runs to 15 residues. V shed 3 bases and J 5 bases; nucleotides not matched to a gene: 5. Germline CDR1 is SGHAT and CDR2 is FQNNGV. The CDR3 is CASSFGASGNNEQFF. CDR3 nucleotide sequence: TGTGCCAGCAGCTTCGGGGCTAGCGGGAACAATGAGCAGTTCTTC.

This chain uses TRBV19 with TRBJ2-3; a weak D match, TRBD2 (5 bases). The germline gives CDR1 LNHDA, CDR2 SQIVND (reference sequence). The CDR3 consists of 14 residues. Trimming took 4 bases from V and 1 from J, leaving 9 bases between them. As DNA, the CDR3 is TGTGCCAGTAGTAATTGGCGGGGCACAGATACGCAGTATTTT. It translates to CASSNWRGTDTQYF. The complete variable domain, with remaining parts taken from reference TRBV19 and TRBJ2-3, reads DGGITQSPKYLFRKEGQNVTLSCEQNLNHDAMYWYRQDPGQGLRLIYYSQIVNDFQKGDIAEGYSVSREKKESFPLTVTSAQKNPTAFYLCASSNWRGTDTQYFGPGTRLTVL.

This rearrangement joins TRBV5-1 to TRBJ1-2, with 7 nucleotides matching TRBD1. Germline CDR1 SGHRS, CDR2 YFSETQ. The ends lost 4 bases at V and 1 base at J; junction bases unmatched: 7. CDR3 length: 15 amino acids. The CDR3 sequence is CASSDRDRSNYGYTF. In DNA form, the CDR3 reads TGCGCCAGCAGCGACAGGGACAGAAGTAACTATGGCTACACCTTC.

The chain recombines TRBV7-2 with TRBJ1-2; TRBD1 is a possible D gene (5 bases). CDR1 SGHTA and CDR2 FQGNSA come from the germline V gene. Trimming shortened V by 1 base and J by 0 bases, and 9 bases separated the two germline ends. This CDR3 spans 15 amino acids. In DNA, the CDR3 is TGTGCCAGCAGCTTAGGACAGATAGCTAACTATGGCTACACCTTC. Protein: CASSLGQIANYGYTF.

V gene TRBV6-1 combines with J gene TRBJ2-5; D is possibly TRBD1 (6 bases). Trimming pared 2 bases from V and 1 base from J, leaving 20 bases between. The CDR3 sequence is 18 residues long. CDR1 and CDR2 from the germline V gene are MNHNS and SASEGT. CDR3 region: CASSERLALTGTQETQYF. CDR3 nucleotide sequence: TGTGCCAGCAGTGAACGGCTGGCACTTACAGGGACCCAAGAGACCCAGTACTTC.

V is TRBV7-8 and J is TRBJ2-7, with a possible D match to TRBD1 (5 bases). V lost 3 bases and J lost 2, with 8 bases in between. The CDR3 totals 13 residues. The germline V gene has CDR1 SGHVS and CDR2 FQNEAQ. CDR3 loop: CASSFRVAYEQYF. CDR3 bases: TGTGCCAGCAGCTTCAGGGTTGCCTACGAGCAGTACTTC. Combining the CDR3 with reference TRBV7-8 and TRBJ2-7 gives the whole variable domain GAGVSQSPRYKVAKRGQDVALRCDPISGHVSLFWYQQALGQGPEFLTYFQNEAQLDKSGLPSDRFFAERPEGSVSTLKIQRTQQEDSAVYLCASSFRVAYEQYFGPGTRLTVT.

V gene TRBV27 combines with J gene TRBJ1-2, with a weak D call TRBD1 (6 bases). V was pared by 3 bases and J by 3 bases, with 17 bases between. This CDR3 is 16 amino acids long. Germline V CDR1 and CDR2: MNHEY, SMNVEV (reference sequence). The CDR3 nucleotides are TGTGCCAGCAGTTTCTCCGGGACATCTCAATACTATGGCTACACCTTC. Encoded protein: CASSFSGTSQYYGYTF.

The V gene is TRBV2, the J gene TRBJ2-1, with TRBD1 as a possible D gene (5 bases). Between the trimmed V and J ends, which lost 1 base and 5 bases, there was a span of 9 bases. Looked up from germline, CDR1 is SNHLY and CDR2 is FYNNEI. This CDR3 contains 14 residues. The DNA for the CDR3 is TGTGCCAGCAGTGAAGGCAGGGTCGACAATGAGCAGTTCTTC. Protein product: CASSEGRVDNEQFF.

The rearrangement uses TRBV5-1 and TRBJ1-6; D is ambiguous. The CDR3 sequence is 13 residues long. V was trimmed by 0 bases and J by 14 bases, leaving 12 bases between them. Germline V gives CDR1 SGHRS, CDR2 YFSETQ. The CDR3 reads CASSLEAGRSLHF. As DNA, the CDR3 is TGCGCCAGCAGCTTGGAAGCGGGGAGGTCCCTCCACTTT.

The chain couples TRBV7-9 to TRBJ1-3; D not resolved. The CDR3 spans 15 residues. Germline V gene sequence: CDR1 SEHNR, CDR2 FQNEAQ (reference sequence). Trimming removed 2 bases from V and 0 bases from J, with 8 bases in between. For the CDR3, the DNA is TGTGCCAGCAGCTTACCCGTATTCTCTGGAAACACCATATATTTT. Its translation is CASSLPVFSGNTIYF.

CDR3 sequence: CASSRNLRDRGYTEAFF. As DNA, the CDR3 is TGTGCCAGCAGTAGAAACTTACGGGACAGGGGTTACACTGAAGCTTTCTTT. V gene TRBV6-2 or TRBV6-3 combines with J gene TRBJ1-1; 10 bases fit TRBD1. Germline CDR1 is MNHEY and CDR2 is SVGEGT. V gave up 5 bases and J gave up 3 bases; unmatched junction bases: 12. There are 17 residues in the CDR3.

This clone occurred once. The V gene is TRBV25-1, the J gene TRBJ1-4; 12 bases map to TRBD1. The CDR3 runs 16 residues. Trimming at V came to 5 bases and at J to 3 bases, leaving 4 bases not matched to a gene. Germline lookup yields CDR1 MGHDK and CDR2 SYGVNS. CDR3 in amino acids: CASSRGQGAPNEKLFF. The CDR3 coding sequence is TGTGCCAGCAGTAGGGGACAGGGGGCTCCTAATGAAAAACTGTTTTTT. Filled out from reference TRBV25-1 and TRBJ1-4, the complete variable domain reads EADIYQTPRYLVIGTGKKITLECSQTMGHDKMYWYQQDPGMELHLIHYSYGVNSTEKGDLSSESTVSRIRTEHFPLTLESARPSHTSQYLCASSRGQGAPNEKLFFGSGTQLSVL.

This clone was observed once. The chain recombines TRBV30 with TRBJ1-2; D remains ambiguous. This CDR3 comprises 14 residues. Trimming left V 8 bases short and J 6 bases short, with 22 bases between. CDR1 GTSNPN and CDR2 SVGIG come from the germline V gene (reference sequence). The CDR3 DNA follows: TGTGCCAGAAACCGGATTCCGGAGGTGGATGGCTACACCTTC. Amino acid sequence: CARNRIPEVDGYTF.

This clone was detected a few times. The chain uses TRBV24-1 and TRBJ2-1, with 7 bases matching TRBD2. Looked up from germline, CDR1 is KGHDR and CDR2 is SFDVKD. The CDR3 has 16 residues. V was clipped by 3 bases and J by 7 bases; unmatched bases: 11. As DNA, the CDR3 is TGTGCCACCAGTGATCCCAGCGGGATGAAGTTAAATGAGCAGTTCTTC. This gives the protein CATSDPSGMKLNEQFF.

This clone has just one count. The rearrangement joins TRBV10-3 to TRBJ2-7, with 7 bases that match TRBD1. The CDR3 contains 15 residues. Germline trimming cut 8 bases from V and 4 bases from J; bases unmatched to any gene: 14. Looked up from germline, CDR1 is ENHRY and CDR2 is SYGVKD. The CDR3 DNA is TGTGCCATCCAAGGGGGCGTGGGGCAGGGTTACGAGCAGTACTTC. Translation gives CAIQGGVGQGYEQYF.

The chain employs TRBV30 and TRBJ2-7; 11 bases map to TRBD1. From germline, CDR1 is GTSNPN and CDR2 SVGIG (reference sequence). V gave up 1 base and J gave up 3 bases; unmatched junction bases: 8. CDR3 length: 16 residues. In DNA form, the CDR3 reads TGTGCCTGGAGTGACACACCCGGGACAGGGGGCTACGAGCAGTACTTC. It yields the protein CAWSDTPGTGGYEQYF. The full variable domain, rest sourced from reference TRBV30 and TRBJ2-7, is SQTIHQWPATLVQPVGSPLSLECTVEGTSNPNLYWYRQAAGRGLQLLFYSVGIGQISSEVPQNLSASRPQDRQFILSSKKLLLSDSGFYLCAWSDTPGTGGYEQYFGPGTRLTVT.

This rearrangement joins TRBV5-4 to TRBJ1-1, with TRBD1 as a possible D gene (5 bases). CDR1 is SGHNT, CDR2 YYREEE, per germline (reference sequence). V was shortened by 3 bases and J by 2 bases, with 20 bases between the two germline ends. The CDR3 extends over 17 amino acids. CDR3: CASSSDPRGGSNTEAFF. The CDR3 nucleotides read TGTGCCAGCAGCTCTGACCCTCGGGGGGGAAGTAACACTGAAGCTTTCTTT.

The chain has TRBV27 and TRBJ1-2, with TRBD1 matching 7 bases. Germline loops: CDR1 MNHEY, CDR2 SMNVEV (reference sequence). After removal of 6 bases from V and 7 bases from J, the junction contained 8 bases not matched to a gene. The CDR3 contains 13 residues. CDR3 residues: CASRKTGTAGYTF. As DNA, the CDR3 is TGTGCCAGCAGAAAAACCGGGACAGCTGGCTACACCTTC.

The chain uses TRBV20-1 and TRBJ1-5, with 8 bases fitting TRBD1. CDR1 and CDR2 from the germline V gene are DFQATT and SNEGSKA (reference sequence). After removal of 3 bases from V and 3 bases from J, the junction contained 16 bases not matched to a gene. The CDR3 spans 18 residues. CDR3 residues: CSASGDLGQGIVNQPQHF. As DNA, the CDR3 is TGCAGTGCTAGTGGAGACTTAGGACAGGGTATCGTCAATCAGCCCCAGCATTTT.

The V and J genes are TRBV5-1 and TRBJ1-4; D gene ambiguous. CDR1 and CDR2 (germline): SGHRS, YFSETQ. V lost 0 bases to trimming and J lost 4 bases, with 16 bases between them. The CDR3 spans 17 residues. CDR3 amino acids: CASSLAAKASHNEKLFF. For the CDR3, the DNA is TGCGCCAGCAGCTTGGCGGCTAAAGCGAGCCATAATGAAAAACTGTTTTTT.